The 20 T cell receptor beta chains below were found in one sample sequenced in a study of CD8 T cell repertoires and HIV-1 epitope variants. Their recognized antigens are unknown. Profiled with immunoSEQ multiplex PCR; TCRdb holds only in-frame clones, not every one. The sample consists of 4,500 to 6,000 clones, around two thirds of them appearing once. Sample: cultured CD8+ T cells derived from PBMCs. The receptors originated from a male donor with HIV.

This chain uses TRBV30 with TRBJ2-7; the D is unclear. Germline V gives CDR1 GTSNPN, CDR2 SVGIG (reference sequence). V shed 3 bases and J shed 7 bases, with 4 bases lying between them. The CDR3 is made up of 9 amino acids. For the CDR3, the DNA is TGTGCCTGGAGACCGGAGCAGTACTTC. It is translated as CAWRPEQYF.

This chain connects TRBV7-2 to TRBJ2-7; tentatively, D is TRBD2 (5 bases). Germline CDR1 SGHTA, CDR2 FQGNSA. There are 12 residues in the CDR3. Trimming shortened V by 4 bases and J by 7 bases, and 11 bases separated the two germline ends. The CDR3 nucleotides are TGTGCCAGCAGCTCCCTAACGGGGGAGCAGTACTTC. It encodes CASSSLTGEQYF.

The V and J genes are TRBV5-4 and TRBJ1-2; TRBD1 agrees at 11 bases. Trimming removed 3 bases from V and 2 bases from J; junction bases left unmatched: 6. This CDR3 spans 16 amino acids. The V gene's germline CDR1 is SGHNT and CDR2 YYREEE (reference sequence). In DNA form, the CDR3 reads TGTGCCAGCAGCTCAGGGACAGGGGGTCTCAACTATGGCTACACCTTC. Its translation: CASSSGTGGLNYGYTF.

The gene calls are TRBV7-6 and TRBJ1-5; D not resolved. From germline, CDR1 is SGHVS and CDR2 FNYEAQ. This CDR3 has 15 amino acids. Trimming removed 1 base from V and 4 bases from J, with 11 bases in between. The CDR3 region is CASSLVEAANQPQHF. The CDR3 region has the DNA TGTGCCAGCAGCTTAGTGGAGGCGGCAAATCAGCCCCAGCATTTT.

This chain uses TRBV5-8 with TRBJ2-3; 10 bases are shared with TRBD1. The V gene end was trimmed by 3 bases and the J gene end by 1 base; junction bases not matched to a gene: 2. The CDR3 loop spans 15 amino acids. CDR1 and CDR2 (germline): SGHTS, YDEGEE. The DNA of the CDR3 is TGTGCCAGCAGCTCCGGGACAGGGGGCACAGATACGCAGTATTTT. Protein product: CASSSGTGGTDTQYF.

The chain has TRBV7-6 and TRBJ2-5, with TRBD1 matching 9 bases. This CDR3 region has 15 residues. From germline, CDR1 is SGHVS and CDR2 FNYEAQ. V lost 6 bases, J lost 2 bases, and 7 bases stayed unmatched. CDR3 sequence reads: CASRPGTGWQETQYF. The CDR3 DNA follows: TGTGCCAGCAGACCCGGGACAGGGTGGCAAGAGACCCAGTACTTC.

The V call is TRBV27, the J call TRBJ1-6, with 9 bases fitting TRBD1. The CDR3 is made up of 15 amino acids. CDR1 and CDR2 from the germline V gene are MNHEY and SMNVEV (reference sequence). The V and J ends lost 5 bases and 7 bases, in that order; junction bases with no gene match: 6. The CDR3: CASSGQGPLNSPLHF. CDR3 coding DNA: TGTGCCAGCAGTGGACAGGGGCCCTTAAATTCACCCCTCCACTTT.

V is TRBV5-6 and J is TRBJ2-2, with D perhaps matching TRBD1 (5 bases). This CDR3 contains 15 residues. Germline values: CDR1 SGHDT, CDR2 YYEEEE. The V and J ends lost 4 bases and 0 bases respectively, with 10 bases between them. Written as DNA, the CDR3 is TGTGCCAGCAGCCCAGGGTTCGCGAACACCGGGGAGCTGTTTTTT. Amino acid sequence: CASSPGFANTGELFF. Together with reference TRBV5-6 and TRBJ2-2, the CDR3 gives the full variable domain: DAGVTQSPTHLIKTRGQQVTLRCSPKSGHDTVSWYQQALGQGPQFIFQYYEEEERQRGNFPDRFSGHQFPNYSSELNVNALLLGDSALYLCASSPGFANTGELFFGEGSRLTVL.

The chain combines TRBV30 with TRBJ2-1; 11 positions match TRBD2. V lost 2 bases and J lost 3; bases outside the gene matches: 3. This CDR3 has 15 residues. Germline V lookup: CDR1 GTSNPN, CDR2 SVGIG (reference sequence). The CDR3 nucleotides are TGTGCCTGGAGTACTACTAGCGGGGGCTACAATGAGCAGTTCTTC. Residues: CAWSTTSGGYNEQFF.

The chain couples TRBV7-2 to TRBJ2-3; D possibly uses TRBD1 or TRBD2 (5 bases each). V lost 1 base, J lost 9 bases, and 11 bases lay in between. Germline loops: CDR1 SGHTA, CDR2 FQGNSA. This CDR3 has 13 amino acids. The CDR3 bases are TGTGCCAGCAGCTTAGACGGGGCCCAGACGCAGTATTTT. This gives the protein CASSLDGAQTQYF. Complete variable domain (other parts from reference TRBV7-2 and TRBJ2-3): GAGVSQSPSNKVTEKGKDVELRCDPISGHTALYWYRQSLGQGLEFLIYFQGNSAPDKSGLPSDRFSAERTGGSVSTLTIQRTQQEDSAVYLCASSLDGAQTQYFGPGTRLTVL.

The J gene is TRBJ1-2, the V gene TRBV28; no clear D gene. V was trimmed by 5 bases and J by 3 bases, leaving 7 bases between them. This CDR3 contains 12 residues. Germline lookup yields CDR1 MDHEN and CDR2 SYDVKM. As DNA, the CDR3 is TGTGCCAGCAGTCCCGGGTACTATGGCTACACCTTC. This sequence encodes CASSPGYYGYTF.

The chain recombines TRBV29-1 with TRBJ1-1; TRBD1 matches at 10 bases. With V trimmed by 7 bases and J by 4 bases, 12 bases remained unmatched. The length of the CDR3 is 15 residues. Germline CDR1 and CDR2: SQVTM and ANQGSEA. The chain's CDR3 is CSARPGQGSGTEAFF. The CDR3 bases are TGCAGCGCACGCCCGGGACAGGGGAGCGGCACTGAAGCTTTCTTT.

In this sample, this clone turned up a few times. V gene TRBV7-6 combines with J gene TRBJ1-5; the D is unclear. CDR1 is SGHVS and CDR2 is FNYEAQ in the germline V gene. The CDR3 totals 15 residues. Between the trimmed V and J ends, which lost 1 base and 1 base, there was a span of 8 bases. This CDR3 reads CASSLGGGSNQPQHF. Written as DNA, the CDR3 is TGTGCCAGCAGCTTAGGGGGTGGGAGCAATCAGCCCCAGCATTTT.

The rearrangement joins TRBV10-3 to TRBJ2-5, with D perhaps matching TRBD1 (6 bases). This CDR3 has 14 amino acids. Looked up from germline, CDR1 is ENHRY and CDR2 is SYGVKD. V lost 0 bases, J lost 4 bases, and 9 bases lay in between. CDR3 sequence (DNA): TGTGCCATCAGTGAGTCGACGGACAGAGAGACCCAGTACTTC. This sequence encodes CAISESTDRETQYF.

The chain has TRBV15 and TRBJ2-1, with 8 bases fitting TRBD2. The CDR3 consists of 15 residues. The J segment lost 7 bases and the V segment lost 0 bases, leaving 5 bases of the junction unmatched. Germline lookup yields CDR1 LNHNV and CDR2 YYDKDF (reference sequence). The CDR3 DNA reads TGTGCCACCAGCAGAGAGGCGGGAGGATGGAATGAGCAGTTCTTC. It specifies CATSREAGGWNEQFF.

The chain combines TRBV6-1 with TRBJ2-7; a weak D match, TRBD1 (6 bases). This CDR3 contains 13 residues. Trimming left V 3 bases short and J 4 bases short, with 10 bases between. Germline CDR1 MNHNS, CDR2 SASEGT. The CDR3 DNA follows: TGTGCCAGCAGTGAGGGACAACGGTACGAGCAGTACTTC. Translating gives CASSEGQRYEQYF.

There are a few counts of this clone. At one of its ends the junction is not consistent with the germline gene, which may arise from a read error. The V and J genes are TRBV19 and TRBJ1-2; TRBD1 matches 9 bases. In germline, CDR1 is LNHDA, CDR2 SQIVND (reference sequence). This CDR3 is 20 amino acids long. The CDR3 DNA reads as TGTGCCAGTAGCATAGAACCGACAGGGGGAACCCCTACCCACTTATATGGCTACACCTTC. Residues: CASSIEPTGGTPTHLYGYTF.

CDR3 sequence: CAISESTVMNTEAFF. Here the CDR3 DNA reads TGTGCCATCAGTGAGTCAACAGTCATGAACACTGAAGCTTTCTTT. The chain carries TRBV10-3 and TRBJ1-1; no firm D call. The V gene's germline CDR1 is ENHRY and CDR2 SYGVKD. V was trimmed by 0 bases and J by 0 bases, leaving 8 bases between them. This CDR3 region has 15 residues.

This chain links TRBV5-6 with TRBJ2-7; tentative D call: TRBD1 (6 bases). The V end lost 4 bases, the J end lost 0 bases, and 11 bases lay between the germline ends. Germline CDR1 reads SGHDT; CDR2 reads YYEEEE. The CDR3 has 14 amino acids. The CDR3 sequence is CASSLQGISYEQYF. CDR3 in DNA: TGTGCCAGCAGCCTACAGGGAATCTCCTACGAGCAGTACTTC.

Within the sample, this clone is medium-sized (0.01 to 0.1%). The J gene is TRBJ2-2, the V gene TRBV6-1; weak D call: TRBD1 (5 bases). The CDR3 totals 15 residues. Germline loops: CDR1 MNHNS, CDR2 SASEGT. With 0 bases removed from V and 1 base from J, the gap between germline ends came to 6 bases. CDR3 sequence (DNA): TGTGCCAGCAGTGAAGCAGGGGAGAACACCGGGGAGCTGTTTTTT. Translating gives CASSEAGENTGELFF.